These 5 T cell receptor beta chains originate from one sample sequenced in a study of identical twins. MiXCR was run by TCRdb on the 5' RACE reads, yielding one entry per CDR3 protein. The sample contains 600,000 to 850,000 distinct CDR3 sequences, 15% to 20% of which appear only once. The sample was also reused in another study, on T cells expressing NK-cell markers.

The sequenced sample consisted of PBMCs. Source of these receptors: a woman between 18 and 30 years old in good health.

The chain has TRBV12-3 or TRBV12-4 and TRBJ1-2; perhaps TRBD1 as D (6 bases). The CDR3 loop spans 14 amino acids. V lost 4 bases to trimming and J lost 7 bases, with 16 bases between them. The CDR3 DNA reads as TGTGCCAGCAGTTCAACCGACAGGTTAGGTGGCTACACCTTC. This gives the protein CASSSTDRLGGYTF.

A few counts support this clonotype. The V call is TRBV5-6, the J call TRBJ1-2; 9 bases agree with TRBD1. From germline, CDR1 is SGHDT and CDR2 YYEEEE. J gave up 5 bases and V 4 bases, and 6 bases lay outside the gene matches. CDR3 length: 14 amino acids. The CDR3 region is CASSLDRGSYGYTF. The DNA of the CDR3 is TGTGCCAGCAGCCTGGACAGGGGTTCATATGGCTACACCTTC.

This clonotype was seen a handful of times. The V and J genes are TRBV7-2 and TRBJ2-7; D uncertain. V dropped 1 base and J dropped 4 bases, with 8 bases sitting between them. Germline V gene data show CDR1 as SGHTA and CDR2 as FQGNSA. The length of the CDR3 is 13 residues. CDR3 residues: CASSLGRQYEQYF. The CDR3 DNA follows: TGTGCCAGCAGCTTAGGACGCCAATACGAGCAGTACTTC.

This sequence joins TRBV9 and TRBJ2-3; 8 positions agree with TRBD2. Unmatched junction bases numbered 5, after V lost 2 bases and J lost 6 bases. The CDR3 covers 14 residues. The germline V gene has CDR1 SGDLS and CDR2 YYNGEE. CDR3 sequence (DNA): TGTGCCAGCAGCGTTTCCGCTAGCGGGGATACGCAGTATTTT. This codes for CASSVSASGDTQYF.

The gene calls are TRBV20-1 and TRBJ1-3; no reliable D call. CDR3 length equals 13 residues. CDR1 DFQATT and CDR2 SNEGSKA come from the germline V gene (reference sequence). Trimming took off 6 bases at V and 1 base at J, with 10 bases between the two ends. The CDR3 bases are TGCAGTGCCCAGGACTGGTCTGGAAACACCATATATTTT. It encodes CSAQDWSGNTIYF.